In this sample, the clone carrying this T cell receptor beta chain is medium-sized (0.01 to 0.1%). Its antigen is unidentified. Focal radiation was given together with CTLA-4 blockade (ipilimumab) to patients with chemo-refractory metastatic non-small-cell lung cancer. This CDR3 region has 15 residues. Germline V lookup: CDR1 SGHTA, CDR2 FQGNSA. Trimming took 7 bases from V and 0 from J, leaving 10 bases between them. Produced via immunoSEQ multiplex PCR; TCRdb's table is partial and in-frame only. The sample includes tens of thousands of clones, 70% to 85% of them seen just once. This sample was taken from a study of radiotherapy plus CTLA-4 blockade in lung cancer. Study results and caveats: Subsequent to radiotherapy plus ipilimumab, tumor-derived TCR clones underwent expansion in blood.

The chain combines TRBV7-2 with TRBJ1-6, with no clear D. The sample was peripheral blood, taken from a patient treated with radiotherapy plus ipilimumab. The clonotype was recovered from a human donor with non-small cell lung cancer who had stable disease on radiotherapy plus ipilimumab. This CDR3 reads CASTLGSSYNSPLHF. The CDR3 region has the DNA TGTGCCAGCACCCTAGGGAGCTCCTATAATTCACCCCTCCACTTT.